This T cell receptor (beta chain) was sequenced for a study of T cells in Graves' hyperthyroidism and ophthalmopathy. Study outcomes and limitations: The model made its ophthalmopathy prediction, and onset followed a median about 6 months later.

This clonotype has a count of ten or more. What it binds is unknown. The study based diagnoses on clinical symptoms, serum thyroxine and TRAb, thyroid ultrasound and orbital computed tomography. Amplification of TCR beta CDR3 regions was performed using RNA transcripts as template. First-round RT-PCR with HTBI primers amplified the TCR CDR3 region. TCRdb analysed the multiplex PCR reads with MiXCR anew, one entry per CDR3 protein. This table holds 350,000 or so distinct CDR3 sequences, approximately 18% found once. Sequenced input: blood. The receptor was derived from a woman aged 30 to 39 with Graves' hyperthyroidism that later progressed to Graves' ophthalmopathy.

CDR3 in DNA: TGTGCCAGCAGCCAAGCAGGGGGCTACTATGGCTACACCTTC. It specifies CASSQAGGYYGYTF. J is TRBJ1-2 and V is TRBV3-1; 8 bases agree with TRBD1. The germline CDR1 and CDR2 sequences are LGHDT and YNNKEL (reference sequence). This CDR3 spans 14 amino acids. The V and J ends lost 1 base and 3 bases, in that order; junction bases with no gene match: 1.